This entry describes one T cell receptor (beta chain). Its antigen is currently unknown. The DNA ends 3 residues before the CDR3 does, and the rest of the CDR3 is filled in from the germline J gene. Repertoires were generated with immunoSEQ multiplex PCR, while TCRdb's copy carries only in-frame clones and drops some. Here the sample table reports tens of thousands of clones. The data were obtained in a study of T cells in women clearing cervical HPV infection. The overall study: Cases' blood sampling followed lesion detection by median around 23 weeks (90 to 200). Study-wide results and caveats: TRBV6-7 abundance was lower in cases than controls (approximately 0.11% versus 0.16%).

CDR1 and CDR2 from the germline V gene are SGHDT and YYEEEE. After removal of 2 bases from V and 4 bases from J, the junction contained 6 bases not matched to a gene. The CDR3 sequence is 15 residues long. The sequencing input was blood buffy coat. The rearrangement joins TRBV5-6 to TRBJ1-5, with 7 bases matching TRBD1. The receptor's source is a woman aged 18 to 69 with a cervical HPV16 infection that either progressed to CIN3+ or cleared (not recorded which). CDR3 DNA (partial): TGTGCCAGCAGCTTTGAAGGGGGCACGAATCAGCCC. It yields the protein CASSFEGGTNQP. The entire CDR3 protein reads CASSFEGGTNQPQHF.